Following are 27 T cell receptor beta chains from one sample sequenced in a study of identical twins. TCRdb passed the 5' RACE reads through MiXCR, listing each CDR3 protein once. Among around 500,000 distinct CDR3 sequences listed, 13% to 15% were seen once. The same data also contributed to another study, on yellow fever vaccine responses in identical twins.

Sequenced material: CD4+ T cells sorted from blood. Source of these receptors: a woman under 30 in good health.

The J gene is TRBJ2-5, the V gene TRBV20-1; 9 bases are a match to TRBD2. From germline, CDR1 is DFQATT and CDR2 SNEGSKA (reference sequence). The CDR3 loop spans 15 amino acids. V was pared by 3 bases and J by 5 bases, with 10 bases of the junction left unmatched. The DNA for the CDR3 is TGCAGTGCTAGGGCGAGGGGGAGCGGGGGGGAGACCCAGTACTTC. The encoded protein is CSARARGSGGETQYF.

This chain joins TRBV27 and TRBJ1-5; a weak D match, TRBD1 (6 bases). The germline V gene has CDR1 MNHEY and CDR2 SMNVEV (reference sequence). V was trimmed by 5 bases and J by 2 bases, leaving 13 bases between them. The CDR3 sequence is 15 residues long. The CDR3 DNA sequence: TGTGCCAGCAGTACAACAGGGTCGGGCAATCAGCCCCAGCATTTT. Its translation: CASSTTGSGNQPQHF.

A word on this clonotype: Sequence at one end of the junction differs from germline and may be a read error. This sequence joins TRBV20-1 and TRBJ2-6; 9 bases line up with TRBD1. Germline V gives CDR1 DFQATT, CDR2 SNEGSKA (reference sequence). This CDR3 region has 16 residues. CDR3 nucleotide sequence: TGCAGTGCAAGAGACAGGGGGGGCTCTGGGGCCAACGTCCTGACTTTC. It encodes CSARDRGGSGANVLTF.

This chain uses TRBV27 with TRBJ1-2; D is perhaps TRBD1 (6 bases). Germline loops: CDR1 MNHEY, CDR2 SMNVEV (reference sequence). Between the trimmed V and J ends, which lost 10 bases and 8 bases, there was a span of 20 bases. The CDR3 spans 13 residues. The CDR3 nucleotides are TGTGCCACCCACCCCCGGGGGGCGTACGGCTACACCTTC. This sequence encodes CATHPRGAYGYTF.

The chain uses TRBV7-9 and TRBJ2-5; D call uncertain. This CDR3 is built from 14 residues. Germline-derived CDR1 and CDR2 are SEHNR and FQNEAQ (reference sequence). Deletions cut 3 bases from V and 5 bases from J, with 13 bases between. CDR3 region: CASSLTPARETQYF. CDR3 bases: TGTGCCAGCAGCTTGACCCCCGCCCGGGAGACCCAGTACTTC.

This clonotype was seen a handful of times. The chain combines TRBV7-2 with TRBJ2-5, with D possibly TRBD2 on 6 matching bases. Trimming pared 5 bases from V and 2 bases from J, leaving 15 bases between. Germline CDR1 and CDR2: SGHTA and FQGNSA. The CDR3 spans 15 residues. The CDR3 coding sequence is TGTGCCAGCAGCCCCGGAGGGCCAGGACAAGAGACCCAGTACTTC. Translating gives CASSPGGPGQETQYF.

This clonotype was counted many times. The rearrangement uses TRBV12-3 or TRBV12-4 and TRBJ2-7; D not certain. CDR3 length: 14 amino acids. V lost 1 base, J lost 0 bases, and 7 bases lay in between. This CDR3 reads CASSLDGSSYEQYF. The CDR3 nucleotides are TGTGCCAGCAGTTTAGACGGAAGCTCCTACGAGCAGTACTTC.

The table lists this clonotype with a few counts. This chain uses TRBV5-6 with TRBJ2-7, with no clear D. Germline CDR1 SGHDT, CDR2 YYEEEE. V dropped 0 bases and J dropped 0 bases, with 4 bases sitting between them. This CDR3 is 13 amino acids long. The CDR3 DNA follows: TGTGCCAGCAGCTTGGTCCCCTCCTACGAGCAGTACTTC. Residues: CASSLVPSYEQYF.

This clonotype was seen more than once but under ten times. The rearrangement links TRBV5-1 to TRBJ2-1; no clear D gene. V was cut by 0 bases and J by 0 bases, with 10 bases left in between. The V gene's germline CDR1 is SGHRS and CDR2 YFSETQ. This CDR3 spans 16 amino acids. For the CDR3, the DNA is TGCGCCAGCAGCTTGGCGATAGCTCTCTCCTACAATGAGCAGTTCTTC. Protein: CASSLAIALSYNEQFF.

This clonotype was observed many times. The V call is TRBV5-1, the J call TRBJ2-3; no clear D gene. V dropped 0 bases and J dropped 3 bases, with 5 bases sitting between them. Germline V CDR1 and CDR2: SGHRS, YFSETQ. This CDR3 spans 13 amino acids. The CDR3 sequence: CASSLVVTDTQYF. CDR3 in DNA: TGCGCCAGCAGCTTGGTAGTTACAGATACGCAGTATTTT.

This clonotype was seen more than once but under ten times. The V call is TRBV7-2, the J call TRBJ2-4; 10 bases are shared with TRBD2. CDR3 length: 17 amino acids. Germline CDR1 SGHTA, CDR2 FQGNSA. V was clipped by 8 bases and J by 3 bases; unmatched bases: 13. CDR3 sequence: CASGSSGSHVGKNIQYF. CDR3 in DNA: TGTGCCAGCGGTTCTAGCGGGAGTCACGTCGGCAAAAACATTCAGTACTTC.

This clonotype has more than one count but fewer than ten. The CDR3 bases are TGTGCCAGCAGCCCACGGACCCGCGACACTGAAGCTTTCTTT. Its translation is CASSPRTRDTEAFF. The chain uses TRBV7-2 and TRBJ1-1; unclear D gene. V lost 5 bases and J lost 3, with 13 bases in between. Germline CDR1 reads SGHTA; CDR2 reads FQGNSA. The CDR3 is 14 amino acids.

This clonotype was recorded at least ten times. V and J are TRBV29-1 and TRBJ2-7, with 10 bases matching TRBD1. V was pared by 3 bases and J by 5 bases, with 1 base of the junction left unmatched. CDR3 length: 12 amino acids. Germline assignment: CDR1 SQVTM and CDR2 ANQGSEA. As DNA, the CDR3 is TGCAGCGTTGAGACAGGGGGCGACGAGCAGTACTTC. It codes for CSVETGGDEQYF.

The chain uses TRBV2 and TRBJ2-7; unclear D gene. Trimming pared 8 bases from V and 2 bases from J, leaving 10 bases between. The CDR3 loop spans 12 amino acids. The V gene's germline CDR1 is SNHLY and CDR2 FYNNEI. CDR3 DNA: TGTGCCAGCGAAAGACCCGCCTACGAGCAGTACTTC. It specifies CASERPAYEQYF.

This clonotype was seen at least ten times. This rearrangement joins TRBV4-1 to TRBJ2-3; the D gene is possibly TRBD2 (5 bases). The V gene lost 1 base and the J gene lost 2 bases, with 13 bases spanning the gap. The length of the CDR3 is 16 residues. The germline V gene encodes CDR1 MGHRA and CDR2 YSYEKL. CDR3 bases: TGCGCCAGCAGCCAAGCCCCGGGGAGAACCACAGATACGCAGTATTTT. Encoded protein: CASSQAPGRTTDTQYF.

This sequence joins TRBV29-1 and TRBJ2-3, with 10 positions matching TRBD2. This CDR3 has 15 amino acids. Germline trimming cut 2 bases from V and 1 base from J; bases unmatched to any gene: 3. Germline V gene lookup returns CDR1 SQVTM and CDR2 ANQGSEA. The CDR3 bases are TGCAGCGTTGAACGCGGGACTAGCGGCACAGATACGCAGTATTTT. It specifies CSVERGTSGTDTQYF.

The J gene is TRBJ2-3, the V gene TRBV3-1; D possibly matches TRBD1 or TRBD2 (7 bases each). In germline, CDR1 is LGHDT, CDR2 YNNKEL (reference sequence). There are 16 residues in the CDR3. The V end was cut by 4 bases, the J end by 2 bases, with 16 bases between. CDR3 sequence (DNA): TGTGCCAGCAGCCCAAACCAGGGGGGGATCACAGATACGCAGTATTTT. This gives the protein CASSPNQGGITDTQYF.

This clonotype was counted between two and nine times. The CDR3 reads CASSSGSTGRETQYF. DNA for the CDR3: TGTGCCAGCAGCTCGGGGTCCACAGGGAGGGAGACCCAGTACTTC. The chain is built from TRBV11-3 and TRBJ2-5; possibly TRBD1 or TRBD2 for D (6 bases each). Per germline, CDR1 SGHNT and CDR2 YENEEA. The V end was cut by 4 bases, the J end by 5 bases, with 17 bases between. The CDR3 covers 15 residues. The full variable domain, completed using reference TRBV11-3 and TRBJ2-5, is EAGVVQSPRYKIIEKKQPVAFWCNPISGHNTLYWYLQNLGQGPELLIRYENEEAVDDSQLPKDRFSAERLKGVDSTLKIQPAELGDSAVYLCASSSGSTGRETQYFGPGTRLLVL.

The sample holds many counts of this clonotype. This chain links TRBV5-1 with TRBJ2-7; 8 positions match TRBD1. Germline V gene sequence: CDR1 SGHRS, CDR2 YFSETQ. With 4 bases clipped from V and 0 bases from J, the junction kept 6 bases outside the gene matches. The CDR3 contains 15 residues. CDR3: CASSAGQGISYEQYF. The DNA of the CDR3 is TGCGCCAGCAGCGCCGGACAGGGAATCTCCTACGAGCAGTACTTC.

This clonotype was recorded once. The chain combines TRBV28 with TRBJ2-3; 9 nucleotides agree with TRBD2. J gave up 5 bases and V 3 bases, and 6 bases lay outside the gene matches. The germline gives CDR1 MDHEN, CDR2 SYDVKM. This CDR3 contains 15 residues. The CDR3 sequence is CASSLGGRAKDTQYF. DNA for the CDR3: TGTGCCAGCAGTTTGGGCGGGAGGGCAAAAGATACGCAGTATTTT.

This chain joins TRBV5-6 and TRBJ2-1; 10 positions agree with TRBD2. V shed 3 bases, J shed 10 bases, and the junction held 10 bases outside the gene matches. CDR1 is SGHDT, CDR2 YYEEEE, per germline. The CDR3 spans 15 residues. CDR3 coding DNA: TGTGCCAGCAGCTCCTTTTCCGGGACTAGCGAAGAGCAGTTCTTC. Translated, it gives CASSSFSGTSEEQFF.

V usage is TRBV6-5 and J usage is TRBJ1-2; D possibly corresponds to TRBD1 (5 bases). V was trimmed by 0 bases and J by 6 bases, leaving 11 bases between them. Germline-derived CDR1 and CDR2 are MNHEY and SVGAGI. The CDR3 is 14 residues long. The DNA of the CDR3 is TGTGCCAGCAGTTACTCGAAAGGGGATAATGGCTACACCTTC. Encoded protein: CASSYSKGDNGYTF.

This clonotype has only a few counts. The chain couples TRBV15 to TRBJ2-5; TRBD1 aligns across 7 bases. The germline V gene has CDR1 LNHNV and CDR2 YYDKDF (reference sequence). The CDR3 spans 14 residues. The V segment lost 3 bases and the J segment 9 bases; nucleotides outside the gene matches: 10. The CDR3 DNA reads TGTGCCACCAGCAGTAAAACAGACAGGGTGGCCCAGTACTTC. Translated: CATSSKTDRVAQYF.

This clonotype was observed a few times. This chain uses TRBV6-1 with TRBJ2-1; the match to TRBD2 covers 12 bases. The germline CDR1 and CDR2 sequences are MNHNS and SASEGT. V trimming: 3 bases; J trimming: 8 bases; junction bases outside the gene matches: 8. This CDR3 has 16 amino acids. The DNA for the CDR3 is TGTGCCAGCAGTGAGCGACTAGCGGGGGCGGGGGATGAGCAGTTCTTC. It codes for CASSERLAGAGDEQFF.

The chain is built from TRBV5-1 and TRBJ2-3; tentative D call: TRBD2 (5 bases). The CDR3 runs to 15 residues. The germline V gene encodes CDR1 SGHRS and CDR2 YFSETQ. The V gene lost 6 bases and the J gene lost 1 base, with 15 bases spanning the gap. CDR3 amino acids: CASNEGIRGTDTQYF. The CDR3 nucleotides are TGCGCCAGCAACGAGGGAATTAGGGGCACAGATACGCAGTATTTT.

This clonotype showed up just once. The genes are TRBV30 and TRBJ1-2, with TRBD1 as a possible D gene (6 bases). The CDR3 is 13 amino acids. V lost 1 base, J lost 3 bases, and 9 bases lay in between. Germline V lookup: CDR1 GTSNPN, CDR2 SVGIG (reference sequence). The CDR3 DNA follows: TGTGCCTGGAGTGGGGACACCTACTATGGCTACACCTTC. The encoded protein is CAWSGDTYYGYTF.

In its sample, this clonotype was seen a few times. The chain combines TRBV6-1 with TRBJ2-3, with 7 positions matching TRBD2. CDR1 is MNHNS and CDR2 is SASEGT in the germline V gene. The CDR3 spans 14 residues. Unmatched junction bases numbered 6, after V lost 6 bases and J lost 3 bases. CDR3 DNA sequence: TGTGCCAGCAGATCGGGACTATCGACAGATACGCAGTATTTT. It encodes CASRSGLSTDTQYF.